The sequence of this TCR beta chain was determined in a study of blood T cell repertoires in COVID-19. This CDR3 spans 15 amino acids. V was clipped by 2 bases and J by 0 bases, with 9 bases between them. The V gene's germline CDR1 is SGHTS and CDR2 YDEGEE. Participant age was about 18 to 89 years, and participants resided in about 25 US areas. Authors' methods: Reference gene primers were amplified, and this amplification served to estimate nucleated cell counts. TCRdb's table, derived via immunoSEQ multiplex PCR, lists solely in-frame clones and lacks some. V, J and clone size derive from that table, while D and trimming were established from the DNA sequence. The sample consists of fewer than 450,000 clones, roughly 87% of them appearing once. This clone was detected only once.

J is TRBJ1-3 and V is TRBV5-8; D might be TRBD1 (5 bases). Sequencing input: PBMCs or T cells enriched from blood (not recorded which). This clonotype was obtained from a woman in her forties with acute COVID-19. The CDR3 sequence is CASSFLTVSGNTIYF. The CDR3 DNA sequence: TGTGCCAGCAGCTTTTTGACAGTCTCTGGAAACACCATATATTTT.